This entry lists 27 T cell receptor beta chains sequenced from one sample in a study of Graves' ophthalmopathy and Graves' hyperthyroidism. From RNA, the CDR3 regions of TCR beta chains were amplified and sequenced. A first-round RT-PCR used HTBI primers, followed by a second-round multiplex PCR. TCRdb re-called the multiplex PCR reads with MiXCR, one entry per CDR3 protein. The data hold about 660,000 distinct CDR3 sequences, with about 41% observed a single time. The sequenced sample consisted of peripheral blood. The receptors were sampled from an adult man with Graves' ophthalmopathy.

The table lists this clonotype with a few counts. This chain links TRBV6-5 with TRBJ1-1; D gene uncertain. Trimming left V 2 bases short and J 5 bases short, with 6 bases between. CDR3 length: 12 residues. The germline V gene has CDR1 MNHEY and CDR2 SVGAGI. Here the CDR3 reads CASSYRYTEAFF. CDR3 in DNA: TGTGCCAGCAGTTACAGGTATACTGAAGCTTTCTTT.

This clonotype was found many times. The chain joins TRBV4-1 to TRBJ2-7, with TRBD2 as a possible D gene (6 bases). The V and J ends lost 2 bases and 3 bases respectively, with 8 bases between them. In germline, CDR1 is MGHRA, CDR2 YSYEKL. The CDR3 is 13 residues long. The CDR3 region has the DNA TGCGCCAGCAGCCAAAGACTAGACTACGAGCAGTACTTC. Translation gives CASSQRLDYEQYF.

In its sample, this clonotype was seen many times. J is TRBJ1-5 and V is TRBV10-3; D not resolved. V was trimmed by 6 bases and J by 7 bases, leaving 13 bases between them. The germline CDR1 and CDR2 sequences are ENHRY and SYGVKD. CDR3 length: 13 residues. The CDR3 region is CAIRDSLLQPQHF. The CDR3, as DNA: TGTGCCATCAGGGATTCCCTTTTGCAGCCCCAGCATTTT.

The table lists this clonotype with many counts. The CDR3 DNA is TGTGCCATCACACAGGGGCAGGAAGGCTACACCTTC. Protein sequence: CAITQGQEGYTF. The chain joins TRBV10-3 to TRBJ1-2; 7 bases line up with TRBD1. The germline gives CDR1 ENHRY, CDR2 SYGVKD. V dropped 7 bases and J dropped 8; count of bases not matched to a gene: 7. CDR3 length: 12 amino acids.

In this sample, this clonotype turned up once. V is TRBV24-1 and J is TRBJ2-5; D perhaps matches TRBD1 (6 bases). The ends were cut back, 2 bases at V and 9 bases at J, with 21 bases in the middle. Looked up from germline, CDR1 is KGHDR and CDR2 is SFDVKD. CDR3 size: 16 residues. CDR3 residues: CATSDSTGQQNQPQYF. For the CDR3, the DNA is TGTGCCACCAGTGATTCCACCGGACAGCAGAATCAGCCCCAGTACTTC.

This clonotype occurred many times. This chain joins TRBV9 and TRBJ2-5; the match to TRBD2 covers 10 bases. CDR1 is SGDLS, CDR2 YYNGEE, per germline. Trimming cost V 0 bases and J 3 bases; bases outside gene matches: 2. This CDR3 spans 15 amino acids. CDR3 in amino acids: CASSVATSGEETQYF. CDR3 sequence (DNA): TGTGCCAGCAGCGTAGCTACTAGCGGGGAAGAGACCCAGTACTTC. Looking up the rest from reference TRBV9 and TRBJ2-5 gives the full variable domain: DSGVTQTPKHLITATGQRVTLRCSPRSGDLSVYWYQQSLDQGLQFLIQYYNGEERAKGNILERFSAQQFPDLHSELNLSSLELGDSALYFCASSVATSGEETQYFGPGTRLLVL.

This clonotype has a handful of counts. The chain combines TRBV5-1 with TRBJ1-1; no reliable D call. In germline, CDR1 is SGHRS, CDR2 YFSETQ. V was clipped by 2 bases and J by 1 base, with 12 bases between them. The length of the CDR3 is 15 residues. As DNA, the CDR3 is TGCGCCAGCAGCTTATGGGGTTCCCCGAACACTGAAGCTTTCTTT. This gives the protein CASSLWGSPNTEAFF.

In this sample, this clonotype turned up a few times. V and J are TRBV11-3 and TRBJ2-5; D is tentatively TRBD1 or TRBD2 (5 bases each). Germline V gene sequence: CDR1 SGHNT, CDR2 YENEEA. V lost 6 bases and J lost 0, with 8 bases in between. The CDR3 length is 13 residues. The CDR3 sequence: CASRGEYQETQYF. CDR3 in DNA: TGTGCCAGCAGGGGGGAGTACCAAGAGACCCAGTACTTC.

V and J are TRBV14 and TRBJ1-3, with a weak D call TRBD1 (5 bases). V lost 3 bases and J 3 bases, leaving 12 bases between the germline ends. The CDR3 contains 15 residues. Germline CDR1 SGHDN, CDR2 FVKESK. The CDR3 DNA follows: TGTGCCAGCAGCCATAGACAGTCCTTTGGAAACACCATATATTTT. The encoded protein is CASSHRQSFGNTIYF.

V gene TRBV10-3 combines with J gene TRBJ1-6; TRBD1 aligns across 9 bases. CDR3 length: 14 amino acids. J was trimmed by 6 bases and V by 10 bases; bases with no gene match: 7. Per germline, CDR1 ENHRY and CDR2 SYGVKD. CDR3 in DNA: TGTGCCAGCAGCCGGGACAGGGTTAATTCACCCCTCCACTTT. It specifies CASSRDRVNSPLHF.

Remarks on this clonotype: Mismatch with germline at one junction end may stem from a read error. This sequence joins TRBV5-5 and TRBJ1-4; no definite D call. The CDR3 spans 14 residues. In germline, CDR1 is SGHKS, CDR2 YYEKEE (reference sequence). The CDR3 nucleotides are TGCGCCAGCACTCAAGGGCAAGGAGAAGAAAAACTGTTTTTT. This codes for CASTQGQGEEKLFF.

V gene TRBV12-3 or TRBV12-4 combines with J gene TRBJ1-2; TRBD1 aligns across 9 bases. CDR3 size: 16 residues. With V trimmed by 2 bases and J by 4 bases, 8 bases remained unmatched. The CDR3 region has the DNA TGTGCCAGCAGTTTAATCGGGACAGGGCCACCCTATGGCTACACCTTC. It codes for CASSLIGTGPPYGYTF.

In its sample, this clonotype was seen many times. V gene TRBV5-8 combines with J gene TRBJ2-5; D ambiguous. The CDR3 is 13 amino acids. CDR1 and CDR2 (germline): SGHTS, YDEGEE. Trimming left V 4 bases short and J 4 bases short, with 11 bases between. The CDR3 reads CASSPPRSETQYF. In DNA, the CDR3 is TGTGCCAGCAGCCCACCGCGGTCAGAGACCCAGTACTTC.

The sample holds many counts of this clonotype. The chain has TRBV10-3 and TRBJ1-4, with D maybe TRBD1 (5 bases). V shed 3 bases and J shed 5 bases, with 16 bases lying between them. Germline V gene sequence: CDR1 ENHRY, CDR2 SYGVKD. CDR3 length equals 16 residues. The CDR3 bases are TGTGCCATCAGTGATCTCCGGGACGGCGCCAATGAAAAACTGTTTTTT. It yields the protein CAISDLRDGANEKLFF.

This clonotype was detected a few times. The chain recombines TRBV6-1 with TRBJ2-5, with D unresolved. Germline CDR1 MNHNS, CDR2 SASEGT. Trimming took off 7 bases at V and 2 bases at J, with 11 bases between the two ends. This CDR3 contains 13 residues. CDR3 amino acids: CASMRHIQETQYF. DNA for the CDR3: TGTGCCAGCATGAGACACATACAAGAGACCCAGTACTTC.

This sequence joins TRBV29-1 and TRBJ1-2; D might be TRBD1 (6 bases). The CDR3 contains 13 residues. V was shortened by 4 bases and J by 8 bases, with 17 bases between the two germline ends. Germline CDR1 is SQVTM and CDR2 is ANQGSEA. For the CDR3, the DNA is TGCAGCGTTGTTGTTGTGGGGGCAGGAGGCTACACCTTC. This codes for CSVVVVGAGGYTF.

This clonotype was found many times. The chain joins TRBV2 to TRBJ2-5; D not resolved. This CDR3 is built from 11 residues. V shed 8 bases and J shed 2 bases, with 6 bases lying between them. Looked up from germline, CDR1 is SNHLY and CDR2 is FYNNEI. Here the CDR3 DNA reads TGTGCCAGCGCTAAACAAGAGACCCAGTACTTC. Translated: CASAKQETQYF.

This clonotype has only a few counts. The gene calls are TRBV7-6 and TRBJ1-5; 7 bases map to TRBD1. This CDR3 is built from 13 residues. J lost 7 bases, V lost 5 bases, and 5 bases had no gene match. Per the germline V gene, CDR1 is SGHVS and CDR2 is FNYEAQ. In DNA, the CDR3 is TGTGCCAGCAGCACGCAGGGGGGACAGCCCCAGCATTTT. Its protein product is CASSTQGGQPQHF.

The genes are TRBV5-1 and TRBJ2-7, with D uncertain. CDR1 is SGHRS and CDR2 is YFSETQ in the germline V gene. There are 14 residues in the CDR3. V gave up 2 bases and J gave up 2 bases, with 11 bases separating them. CDR3 region: CASSFTRSPYEQYF. CDR3 sequence (DNA): TGCGCCAGCAGCTTCACAAGGAGCCCCTACGAGCAGTACTTC.

This clonotype was picked up many times. This chain connects TRBV7-2 to TRBJ1-1; 8 bases fit TRBD1. CDR1 and CDR2 from the germline V gene are SGHTA and FQGNSA. This CDR3 spans 14 amino acids. The V and J ends lost 3 bases and 6 bases, in that order; junction bases with no gene match: 6. Here the CDR3 DNA reads TGTGCCAGCAGCTTTGCCCAGGGGGCACCTGAAGCTTTCTTT. This gives the protein CASSFAQGAPEAFF.

The table lists this clonotype with a count of one. The chain combines TRBV10-3 with TRBJ1-4; tentatively, D is TRBD1 (5 bases). V gave up 6 bases and J gave up 8 bases, with 13 bases separating them. This CDR3 contains 13 residues. Looked up from germline, CDR1 is ENHRY and CDR2 is SYGVKD. This CDR3 reads CAIRRQLFEKLFF. CDR3 in DNA: TGTGCCATCAGAAGACAGTTGTTCGAAAAACTGTTTTTT.

Note on this clonotype: The conserved closing phenylalanine or tryptophan is absent in this CDR3, likely reflecting a read error. No DNA is shown, since the ends of the CDR3 on it are uncertain; the CDR3 is the one TCRdb lists. The V call is TRBV25-1, the J call TRBJ1-4; the table names TRBD1, a call not compared with the DNA. The germline CDR1 and CDR2 sequences are MGHDK and SYGVNS. Both ends counted, the CDR3 spans 12 residues. The CDR3 loop is CASSVSRGRVSP.

This clonotype appeared once. A much larger clone lies a single base off, so this may be a read error. The conserved final phenylalanine or tryptophan is absent from the CDR3, which likely points to a read error. The V call is TRBV19, the J call TRBJ2-7; 7 nucleotides align to TRBD1. Germline loops: CDR1 LNHDA, CDR2 SQIVND (reference sequence). The CDR3 length is 11 residues. The ends lost 9 bases at V and 8 bases at J; junction bases unmatched: 7. The CDR3 DNA reads TGTGCCAGCTTCTACAGGGGACAGCAGTACTCC. This gives the protein CASFYRGQQYS.

The chain combines TRBV7-3 with TRBJ2-5, with 7 positions matching TRBD2. The CDR3 length is 13 residues. Germline lookup yields CDR1 SGHTA and CDR2 FQGTGA. V gave up 4 bases and J gave up 5 bases; unmatched junction bases: 4. The CDR3 coding sequence is TGTGCCAGCAGCTGGGATAGCGGGGAGACCCAGTACTTC. It is translated as CASSWDSGETQYF.

The rearrangement links TRBV4-2 to TRBJ1-2; a possible D gene is TRBD1 (6 bases). There are 14 residues in the CDR3. Germline lookup yields CDR1 LGHNA and CDR2 YNFKEQ. V lost 0 bases to trimming and J lost 5 bases, with 10 bases between them. The CDR3 reads CASSQETGPYGYTF. The CDR3 bases are TGTGCCAGCAGCCAAGAAACAGGGCCTTATGGCTACACCTTC.

This clonotype was observed many times. The rearrangement uses TRBV25-1 and TRBJ2-2, with D unresolved. The V gene's germline CDR1 is MGHDK and CDR2 SYGVNS. The CDR3 is made up of 13 amino acids. V lost 3 bases and J 5 bases, leaving 7 bases between the germline ends. In nucleotides, the CDR3 is TGTGCCAGCAGTGAGATCGCGACCGGGGAGCTGTTTTTT. Amino acids: CASSEIATGELFF.

Many counts were recorded for this clonotype. J is TRBJ2-5 and V is TRBV2; TRBD1 agrees at 7 bases. The V gene's germline CDR1 is SNHLY and CDR2 FYNNEI. This CDR3 comprises 13 residues. Trimming cost V 4 bases and J 3 bases; bases outside gene matches: 2. Here the CDR3 DNA reads TGTGCCAGCAGTGGACAGGGAGAAGAGACCCAGTACTTC. The encoded protein is CASSGQGEETQYF.